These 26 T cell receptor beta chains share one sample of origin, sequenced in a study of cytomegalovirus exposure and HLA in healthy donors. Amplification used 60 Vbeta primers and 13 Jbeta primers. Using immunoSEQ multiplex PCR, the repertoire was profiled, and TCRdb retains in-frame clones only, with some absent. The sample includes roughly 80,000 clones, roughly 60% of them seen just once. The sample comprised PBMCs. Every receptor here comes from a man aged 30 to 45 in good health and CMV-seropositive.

The chain's CDR3 is CASSQVRDRDTEAFF. The CDR3, as DNA: TGTGCCAGCAGCCAAGTACGGGACAGGGACACTGAAGCTTTCTTT. The J gene is TRBJ1-1, the V gene TRBV4-2, with 9 bases lining up with TRBD1. The CDR3 has 15 residues. The ends lost 1 base at V and 3 bases at J; junction bases unmatched: 3. Germline CDR1 and CDR2: LGHNA and YNFKEQ.

The CDR3 sequence: CASSPRDSSLEQYF. CDR3 coding DNA: TGTGCCAGTAGTCCCCGGGACTCCTCCCTCGAGCAGTACTTC. The V call is TRBV19, the J call TRBJ2-7; D perhaps matches TRBD2 (6 bases). This CDR3 region has 14 residues. The germline CDR1 and CDR2 sequences are LNHDA and SQIVND (reference sequence). Trimming took off 5 bases at V and 6 bases at J, with 17 bases between the two ends.

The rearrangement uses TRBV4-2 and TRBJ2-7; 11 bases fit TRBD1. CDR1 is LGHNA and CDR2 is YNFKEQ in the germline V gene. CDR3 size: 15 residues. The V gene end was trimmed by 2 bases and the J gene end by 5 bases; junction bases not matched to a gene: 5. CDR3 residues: CASSQPGTGGNEQYF. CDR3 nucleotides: TGTGCCAGCAGCCAACCCGGGACAGGGGGAAACGAGCAGTACTTC.

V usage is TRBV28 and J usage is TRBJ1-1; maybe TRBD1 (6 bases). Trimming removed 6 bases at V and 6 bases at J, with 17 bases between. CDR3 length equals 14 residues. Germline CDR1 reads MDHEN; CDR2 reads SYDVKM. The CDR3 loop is CASRMGSGGSEAFF. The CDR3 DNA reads TGTGCCAGCAGGATGGGGTCTGGGGGCTCTGAAGCTTTCTTT. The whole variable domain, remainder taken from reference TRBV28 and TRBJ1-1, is DVKVTQSSRYLVKRTGEKVFLECVQDMDHENMFWYRQDPGLGLRLIYFSYDVKMKEKGDIPEGYSVSREKKERFSLILESASTNQTSMYLCASRMGSGGSEAFFGQGTRLTVV.

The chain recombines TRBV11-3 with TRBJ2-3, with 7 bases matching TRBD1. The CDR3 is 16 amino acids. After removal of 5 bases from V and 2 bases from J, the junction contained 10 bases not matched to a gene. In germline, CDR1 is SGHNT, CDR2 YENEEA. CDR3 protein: CASSLETTGATDTQYF. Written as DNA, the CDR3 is TGTGCCAGCAGCCTTGAAACAACAGGGGCCACAGATACGCAGTATTTT.

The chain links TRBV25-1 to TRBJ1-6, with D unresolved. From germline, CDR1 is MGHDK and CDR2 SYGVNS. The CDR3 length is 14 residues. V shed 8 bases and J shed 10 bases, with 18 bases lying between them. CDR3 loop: CASARAGSRSPLHF. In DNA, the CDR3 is TGTGCCAGCGCCCGTGCGGGGTCCCGATCACCCCTCCACTTT. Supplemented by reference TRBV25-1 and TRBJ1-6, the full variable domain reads EADIYQTPRYLVIGTGKKITLECSQTMGHDKMYWYQQDPGMELHLIHYSYGVNSTEKGDLSSESTVSRIRTEHFPLTLESARPSHTSQYLCASARAGSRSPLHFGNGTRLTVT.

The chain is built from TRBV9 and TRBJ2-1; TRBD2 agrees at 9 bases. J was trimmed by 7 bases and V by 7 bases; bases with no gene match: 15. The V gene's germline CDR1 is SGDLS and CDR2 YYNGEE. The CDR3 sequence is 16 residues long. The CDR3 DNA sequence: TGTGCCAGCGCGCCCCGGCCTAGCGGGGTCGATAATGAGCAGTTCTTC. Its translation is CASAPRPSGVDNEQFF.

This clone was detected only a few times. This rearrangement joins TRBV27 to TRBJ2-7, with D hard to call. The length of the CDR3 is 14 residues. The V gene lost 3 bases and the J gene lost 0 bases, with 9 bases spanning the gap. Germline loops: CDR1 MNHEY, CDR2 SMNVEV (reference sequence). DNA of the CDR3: TGTGCCAGCAGTTTCGGCCGGAGCTCCTACGAGCAGTACTTC. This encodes CASSFGRSSYEQYF.

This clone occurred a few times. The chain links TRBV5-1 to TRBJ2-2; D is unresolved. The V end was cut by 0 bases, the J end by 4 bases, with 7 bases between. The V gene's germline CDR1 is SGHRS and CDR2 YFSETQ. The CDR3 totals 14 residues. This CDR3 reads CASSLAVLTGELFF. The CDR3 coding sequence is TGCGCCAGCAGCTTGGCAGTCCTCACCGGGGAGCTGTTTTTT.

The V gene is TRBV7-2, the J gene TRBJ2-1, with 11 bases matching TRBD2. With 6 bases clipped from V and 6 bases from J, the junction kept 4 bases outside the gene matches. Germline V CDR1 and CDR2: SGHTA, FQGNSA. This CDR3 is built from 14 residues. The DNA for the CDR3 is TGTGCCAGCAGTCCGGGACTAGCGGCCAATGAGCAGTTCTTC. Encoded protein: CASSPGLAANEQFF.

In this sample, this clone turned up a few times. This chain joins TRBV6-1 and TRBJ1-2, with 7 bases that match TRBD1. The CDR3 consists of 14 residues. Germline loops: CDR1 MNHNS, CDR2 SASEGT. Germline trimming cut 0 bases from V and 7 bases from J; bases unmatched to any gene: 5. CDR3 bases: TGTGCCAGCAGTGAAGCAGGGGGCGGTCGTGGCTACACCTTC. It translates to CASSEAGGGRGYTF.

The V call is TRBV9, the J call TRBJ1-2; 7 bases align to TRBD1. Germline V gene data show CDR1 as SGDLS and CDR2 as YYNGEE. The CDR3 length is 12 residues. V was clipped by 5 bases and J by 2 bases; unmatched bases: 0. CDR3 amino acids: CASRDRNYGYTF. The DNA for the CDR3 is TGTGCCAGCAGGGACAGGAACTATGGCTACACCTTC.

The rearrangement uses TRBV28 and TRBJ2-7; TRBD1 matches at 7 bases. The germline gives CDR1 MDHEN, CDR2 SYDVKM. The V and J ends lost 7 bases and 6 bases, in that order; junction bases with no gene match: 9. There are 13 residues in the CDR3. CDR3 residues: CASTVDRVGEQYF. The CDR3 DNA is TGTGCCAGCACCGTCGACAGGGTAGGCGAGCAGTACTTC.

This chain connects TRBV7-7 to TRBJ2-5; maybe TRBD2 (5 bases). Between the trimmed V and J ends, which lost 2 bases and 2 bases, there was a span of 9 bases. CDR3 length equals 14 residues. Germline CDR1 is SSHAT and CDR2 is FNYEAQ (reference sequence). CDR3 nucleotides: TGTGCCAGCAGCTTATCACGGGGACAAGAGACCCAGTACTTC. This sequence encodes CASSLSRGQETQYF.

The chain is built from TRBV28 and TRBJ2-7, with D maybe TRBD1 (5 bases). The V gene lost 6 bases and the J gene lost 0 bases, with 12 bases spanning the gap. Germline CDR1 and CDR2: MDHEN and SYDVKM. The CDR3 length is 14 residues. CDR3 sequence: CASRNTGSSYEQYF. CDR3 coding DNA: TGTGCCAGCAGGAATACAGGATCCTCCTACGAGCAGTACTTC.

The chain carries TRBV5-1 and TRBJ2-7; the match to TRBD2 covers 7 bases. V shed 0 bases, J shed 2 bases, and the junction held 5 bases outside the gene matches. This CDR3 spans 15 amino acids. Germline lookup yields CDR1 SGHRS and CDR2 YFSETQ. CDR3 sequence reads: CASSLDPSGTYEQYF. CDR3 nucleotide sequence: TGCGCCAGCAGCTTGGACCCTAGCGGTACCTACGAGCAGTACTTC.

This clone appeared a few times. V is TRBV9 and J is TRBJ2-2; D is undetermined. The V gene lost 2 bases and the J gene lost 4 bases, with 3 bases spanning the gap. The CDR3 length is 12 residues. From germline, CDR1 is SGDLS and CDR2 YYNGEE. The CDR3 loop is CASSVRTGELFF. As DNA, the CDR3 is TGTGCCAGCAGCGTTCGCACCGGGGAGCTGTTTTTT.

The CDR3 bases are TGTGCCGTTAGCGGTTATAGGGGCACAGATACGCAGTATTTT. Amino acids: CAVSGYRGTDTQYF. V and J are TRBV19 and TRBJ2-3; possible D gene TRBD2, 6 bases. This CDR3 region has 14 residues. Germline CDR1 reads LNHDA; CDR2 reads SQIVND (reference sequence). V was clipped by 11 bases and J by 1 base, with 16 bases between them.

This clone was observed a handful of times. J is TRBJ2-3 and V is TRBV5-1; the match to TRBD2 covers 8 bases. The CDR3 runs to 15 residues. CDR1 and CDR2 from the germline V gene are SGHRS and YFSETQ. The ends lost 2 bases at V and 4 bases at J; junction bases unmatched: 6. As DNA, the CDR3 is TGCGCCAGCAGCTTAAAGCGGGAGATCGCAGATACGCAGTATTTT. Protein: CASSLKREIADTQYF.

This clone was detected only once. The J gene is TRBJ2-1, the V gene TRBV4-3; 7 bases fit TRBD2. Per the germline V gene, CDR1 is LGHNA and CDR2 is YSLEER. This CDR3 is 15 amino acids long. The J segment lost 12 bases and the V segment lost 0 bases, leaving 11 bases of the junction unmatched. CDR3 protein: CASSQDNSAGAGQFF. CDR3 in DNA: TGCGCCAGCAGCCAAGATAATAGTGCGGGAGCCGGGCAGTTCTTC.

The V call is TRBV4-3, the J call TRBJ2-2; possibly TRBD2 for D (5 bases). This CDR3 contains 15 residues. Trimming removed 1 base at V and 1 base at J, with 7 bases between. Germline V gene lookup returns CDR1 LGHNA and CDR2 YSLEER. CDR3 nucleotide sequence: TGCGCCAGCAGCCAAGCTAGCTTGAACACCGGGGAGCTGTTTTTT. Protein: CASSQASLNTGELFF.

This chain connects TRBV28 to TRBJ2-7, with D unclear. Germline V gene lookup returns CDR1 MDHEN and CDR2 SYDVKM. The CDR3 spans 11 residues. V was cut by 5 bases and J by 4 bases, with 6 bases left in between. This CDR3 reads CASSPGYEQYF. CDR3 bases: TGTGCCAGCAGTCCCGGGTACGAGCAGTACTTC.

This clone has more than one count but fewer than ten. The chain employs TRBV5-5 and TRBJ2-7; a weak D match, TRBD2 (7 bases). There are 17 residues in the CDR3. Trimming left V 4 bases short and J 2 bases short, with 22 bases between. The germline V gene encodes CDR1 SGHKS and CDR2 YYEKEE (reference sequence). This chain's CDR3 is CASSQTSGGAGPYEQYF. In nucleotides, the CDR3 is TGTGCCAGCAGCCAGACTTCGGGGGGCGCGGGCCCCTACGAGCAGTACTTC.

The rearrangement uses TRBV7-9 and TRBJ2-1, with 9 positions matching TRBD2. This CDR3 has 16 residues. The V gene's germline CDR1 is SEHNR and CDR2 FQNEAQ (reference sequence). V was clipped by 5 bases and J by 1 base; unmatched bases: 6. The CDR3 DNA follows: TGTGCCAGCAGCGCCAGCCTAGCGGGGTCCTACAATGAGCAGTTCTTC. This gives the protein CASSASLAGSYNEQFF.

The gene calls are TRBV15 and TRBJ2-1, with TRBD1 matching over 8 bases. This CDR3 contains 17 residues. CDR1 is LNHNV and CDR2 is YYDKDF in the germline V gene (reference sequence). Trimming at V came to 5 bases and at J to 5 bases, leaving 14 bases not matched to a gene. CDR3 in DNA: TGTGCCACCAGCGTTTCCAGGGGGCGCGACTTCAACAATGAGCAGTTCTTC. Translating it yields CATSVSRGRDFNNEQFF.

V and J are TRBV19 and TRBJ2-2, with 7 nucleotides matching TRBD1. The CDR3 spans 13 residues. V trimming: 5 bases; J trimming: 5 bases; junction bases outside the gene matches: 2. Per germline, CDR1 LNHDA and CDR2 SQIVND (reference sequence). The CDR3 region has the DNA TGTGCCAGTAGTGGCAGGGGGACCGGGGAGCTGTTTTTT. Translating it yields CASSGRGTGELFF.